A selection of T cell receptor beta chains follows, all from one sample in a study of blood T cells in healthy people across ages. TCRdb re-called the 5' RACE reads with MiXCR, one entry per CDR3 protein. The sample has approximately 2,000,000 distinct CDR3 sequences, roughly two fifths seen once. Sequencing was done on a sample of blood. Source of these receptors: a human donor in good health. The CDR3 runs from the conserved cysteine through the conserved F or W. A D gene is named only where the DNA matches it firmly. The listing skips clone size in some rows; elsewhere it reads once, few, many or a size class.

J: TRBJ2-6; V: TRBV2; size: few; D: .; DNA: TGTGCCAGCAGGCCAGCCTCTGGGGCCAACGTCCTGACTTTC; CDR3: CASRPASGANVLTF
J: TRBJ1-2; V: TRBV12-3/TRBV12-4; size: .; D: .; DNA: TGTGCCAGCAGTCCCGGGGAGGCGGGCTACACCTTC; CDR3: CASSPGEAGYTF
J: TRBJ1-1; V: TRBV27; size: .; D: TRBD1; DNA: TGTGCCAGCAGTTTAACGGGACAGGGATCCACTGAAGCTTTCTTT; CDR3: CASSLTGQGSTEAFF
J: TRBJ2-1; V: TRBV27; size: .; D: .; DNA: TGTGCCAGCGGCTCCGGGTCCTCCTACAATGAGCAGTTCTTC; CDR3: CASGSGSSYNEQFF
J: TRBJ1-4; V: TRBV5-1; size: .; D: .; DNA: TGCGCCAGCAGCTGGGGGGCTGTTAATGAAAAACTGTTTTTT; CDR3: CASSWGAVNEKLFF
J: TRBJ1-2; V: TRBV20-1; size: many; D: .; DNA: TGCAGTGCTAGAGATGGAAATTCCTATGGCTACACCTTC; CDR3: CSARDGNSYGYTF
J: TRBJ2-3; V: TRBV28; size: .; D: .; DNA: TGTGCCAGCAGTCCAACCACGCCCCGACTAGCAGATACGCAGTATTTT; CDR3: CASSPTTPRLADTQYF
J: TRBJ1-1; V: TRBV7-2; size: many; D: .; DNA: TGTGCCAGCAGCCTGGGACATAGGAACACTGAAGCTTTCTTT; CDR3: CASSLGHRNTEAFF
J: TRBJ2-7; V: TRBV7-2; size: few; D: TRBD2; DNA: TGTGCCAGCAGCCACCGACTAGCGGGGGCCTACGAGCAGTACTTC; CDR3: CASSHRLAGAYEQYF
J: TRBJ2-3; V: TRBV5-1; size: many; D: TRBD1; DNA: TGTGCCAGCAGCTTAGCCGGGACAGGGGGCACAGATACGCAGTATTTT; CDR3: CASSLAGTGGTDTQYF
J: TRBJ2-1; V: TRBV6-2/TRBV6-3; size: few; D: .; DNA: TGTGCCAGCAGTACCGGGATTTCCTACAATGAGCAGTTCTTC; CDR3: CASSTGISYNEQFF
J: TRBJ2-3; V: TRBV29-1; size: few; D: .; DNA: TGCAGCGTGAGGGGGGGGACCACAGATACGCAGTATTTT; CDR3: CSVRGGTTDTQYF
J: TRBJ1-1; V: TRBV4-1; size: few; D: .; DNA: TGCGCCAGCAGCCAAGACTTCAAGATGAACACTGAAGCTTTCTTT; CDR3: CASSQDFKMNTEAFF
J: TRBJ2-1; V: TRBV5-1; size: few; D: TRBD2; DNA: TGCGCCAGCAGCTCTAACGGGGGGTACTTAGAAGGGCAGTTCTTC; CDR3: CASSSNGGYLEGQFF
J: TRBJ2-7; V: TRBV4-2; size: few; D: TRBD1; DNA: TGTGCCAGCAGCCAACCCGGGACAGGGGGCTACGAGCAGTACTTC; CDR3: CASSQPGTGGYEQYF
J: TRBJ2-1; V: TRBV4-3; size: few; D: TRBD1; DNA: TGCGCCAGCAGCCTTCGGACAGGGGAATTAATCGGGTCCTACAATGAGCAGTTCTTC; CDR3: CASSLRTGELIGSYNEQFF
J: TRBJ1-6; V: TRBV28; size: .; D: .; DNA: TGTGCCAGCGGAGGGCAGTTTAATTCACCCCTCCACTTT; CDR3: CASGGQFNSPLHF
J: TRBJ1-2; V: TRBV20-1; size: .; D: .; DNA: TGCAGTGCTCCTGACCTTTTATATGGCTACACCTTC; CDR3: CSAPDLLYGYTF
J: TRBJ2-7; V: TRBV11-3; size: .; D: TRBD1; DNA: TGTGCCAGCAGCTTAGGACAGGGGGCTTTGGCCGAGCAGTACTTC; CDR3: CASSLGQGALAEQYF
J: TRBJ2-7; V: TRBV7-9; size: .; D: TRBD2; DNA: TGTGCCAGCAGCGACGCGGGGGGCTCCTACGAGCAGTACTTC; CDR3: CASSDAGGSYEQYF
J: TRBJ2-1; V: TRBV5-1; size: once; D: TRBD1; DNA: TGCGCCGGCAGCCCTTGGACAGGGTCGGAGAATGAGCAGTTCTTC; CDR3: CAGSPWTGSENEQFF
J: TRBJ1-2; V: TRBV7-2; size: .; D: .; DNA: TGTGCCAGCAGCTTAGACAGGACGGGGGTCTATGGCTACACCTTC; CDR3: CASSLDRTGVYGYTF
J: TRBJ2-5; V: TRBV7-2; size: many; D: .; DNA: TGTGCCAGCAGTTTGGGGGGCAACCAAGAGACCCAGTACTTC; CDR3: CASSLGGNQETQYF
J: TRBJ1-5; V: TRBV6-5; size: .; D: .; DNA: TGTGCCAGCAATCCCACCTGGACAGGCAATCAGCCCCAGCATTTT; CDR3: CASNPTWTGNQPQHF
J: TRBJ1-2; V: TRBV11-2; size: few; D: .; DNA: TGTGCCAGCAGCCCCGATGGGTCTGCCGCCTATGGCTACACCTTC; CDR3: CASSPDGSAAYGYTF
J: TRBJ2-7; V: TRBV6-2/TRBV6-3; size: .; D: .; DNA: TGTGCCAGCAGTTACGGGACTGGGCAGTACTTC; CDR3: CASSYGTGQYF